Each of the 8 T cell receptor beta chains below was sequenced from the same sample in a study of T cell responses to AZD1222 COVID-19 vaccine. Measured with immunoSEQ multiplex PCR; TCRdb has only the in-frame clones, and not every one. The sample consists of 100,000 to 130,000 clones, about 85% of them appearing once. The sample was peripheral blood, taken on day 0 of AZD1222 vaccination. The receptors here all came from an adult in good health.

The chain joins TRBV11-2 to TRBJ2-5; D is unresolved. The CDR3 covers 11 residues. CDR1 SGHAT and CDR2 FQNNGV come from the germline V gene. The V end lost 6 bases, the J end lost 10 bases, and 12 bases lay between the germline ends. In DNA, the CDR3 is TGTGCCAGCAGTTCCCCTGGGGTCCAGTACTTC. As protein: CASSSPGVQYF.

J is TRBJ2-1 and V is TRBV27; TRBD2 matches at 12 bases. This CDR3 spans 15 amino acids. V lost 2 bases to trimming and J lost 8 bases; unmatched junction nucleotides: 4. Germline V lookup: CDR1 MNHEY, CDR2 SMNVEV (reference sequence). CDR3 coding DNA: TGTGCCAGCAGTTTAACCGGGACTAGCGGGCATGAGCAGTTCTTC. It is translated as CASSLTGTSGHEQFF.

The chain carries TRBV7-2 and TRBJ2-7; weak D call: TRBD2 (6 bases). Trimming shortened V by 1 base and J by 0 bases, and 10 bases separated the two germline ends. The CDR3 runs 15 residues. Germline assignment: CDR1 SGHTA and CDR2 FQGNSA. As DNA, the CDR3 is TGTGCCAGCAGCTTAGAGTGGGACTCCTCCTACGAGCAGTACTTC. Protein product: CASSLEWDSSYEQYF.

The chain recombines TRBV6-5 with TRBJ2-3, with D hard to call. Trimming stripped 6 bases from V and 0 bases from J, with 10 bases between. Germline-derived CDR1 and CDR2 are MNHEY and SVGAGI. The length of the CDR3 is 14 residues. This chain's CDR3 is CASRTRVSTDTQYF. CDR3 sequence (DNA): TGTGCCAGCAGAACAAGGGTTAGCACAGATACGCAGTATTTT.

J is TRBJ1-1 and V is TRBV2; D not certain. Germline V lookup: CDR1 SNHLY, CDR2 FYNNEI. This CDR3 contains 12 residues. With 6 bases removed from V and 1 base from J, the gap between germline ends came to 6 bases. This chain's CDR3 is CASSAGNTEAFF. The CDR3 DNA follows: TGTGCCAGCAGCGCAGGGAACACTGAAGCTTTCTTT.

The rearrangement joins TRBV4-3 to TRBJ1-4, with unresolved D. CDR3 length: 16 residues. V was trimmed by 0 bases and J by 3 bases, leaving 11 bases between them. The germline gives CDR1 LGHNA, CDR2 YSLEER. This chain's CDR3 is CASSQDRAESNEKLFF. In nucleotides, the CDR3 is TGCGCCAGCAGCCAAGATCGGGCGGAGTCTAATGAAAAACTGTTTTTT.

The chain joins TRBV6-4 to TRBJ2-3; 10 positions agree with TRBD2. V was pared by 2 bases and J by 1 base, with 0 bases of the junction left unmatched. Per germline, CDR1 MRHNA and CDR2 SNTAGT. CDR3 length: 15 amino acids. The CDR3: CASSDGTSGTDTQYF. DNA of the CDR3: TGTGCCAGCAGTGACGGGACTAGCGGCACAGATACGCAGTATTTT.

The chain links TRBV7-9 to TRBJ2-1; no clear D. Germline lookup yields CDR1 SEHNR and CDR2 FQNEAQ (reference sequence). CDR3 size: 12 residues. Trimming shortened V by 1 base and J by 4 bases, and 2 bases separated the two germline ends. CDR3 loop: CASSLGYNEQFF. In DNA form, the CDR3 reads TGTGCCAGCAGCTTAGGATACAATGAGCAGTTCTTC.